Listed here are 26 T cell receptor beta chains from one sample, sequenced in a study of B cell selection in AIRE deficiency. CD4+CD127+ cells were sorted as the conventional CD4 T cells. Using immunoSEQ multiplex PCR, the repertoire was profiled, and TCRdb retains in-frame clones only, with some absent. The repertoire holds under 30,000 clones, with about 96% as singletons. Sequenced material: conventional CD4+ T cells sorted from PBMCs. Receptor source: a human donor with AIRE deficiency.

CDR3 sequence reads: CATSRDSHRVYQETQYF. In DNA form, the CDR3 reads TGTGCCACCAGCAGAGATTCCCACAGGGTGTACCAAGAGACCCAGTACTTC. This chain uses TRBV15 with TRBJ2-5; weak D call: TRBD1 (6 bases). V lost 0 bases to trimming and J lost 0 bases, with 14 bases between them. CDR3 length equals 17 residues. Germline V CDR1 and CDR2: LNHNV, YYDKDF (reference sequence).

CDR3 sequence reads: CASSLVTSQEQYF. The CDR3 DNA follows: TGTGCCAGCAGCTTGGTGACTAGTCAAGAGCAGTACTTC. This sequence joins TRBV7-2 and TRBJ2-7; TRBD2 is a possible D gene (6 bases). The CDR3 sequence is 13 residues long. V dropped 3 bases and J dropped 7 bases, with 13 bases sitting between them. Germline loops: CDR1 SGHTA, CDR2 FQGNSA.

V gene TRBV5-4 combines with J gene TRBJ2-5, with 13 bases fitting TRBD2. The CDR3 has 16 residues. Germline CDR1 SGHNT, CDR2 YYREEE (reference sequence). J gave up 6 bases and V 4 bases, and 9 bases lay outside the gene matches. The CDR3 region is CASSPRTSGSGKTQYF. CDR3 sequence (DNA): TGTGCCAGCAGCCCAAGGACTAGCGGGAGTGGAAAGACCCAGTACTTC.

This sequence joins TRBV11-2 and TRBJ1-1, with D possibly TRBD1 on 6 matching bases. From germline, CDR1 is SGHAT and CDR2 FQNNGV. The V end lost 1 base, the J end lost 4 bases, and 19 bases lay between the germline ends. The CDR3 length is 17 residues. The CDR3: CASSLVGGRPRGTEAFF. The CDR3 coding sequence is TGTGCCAGCAGCTTAGTCGGCGGCAGGCCCAGGGGCACTGAAGCTTTCTTT.

The chain is built from TRBV28 and TRBJ2-2; D is possibly TRBD2 (5 bases). V was clipped by 8 bases and J by 6 bases, with 16 bases between them. Germline values: CDR1 MDHEN, CDR2 SYDVKM. This CDR3 contains 14 residues. CDR3 bases: TGTGCCAGCGGACCGGGAACATTTTCCGGGGAGCTGTTTTTT. Residues: CASGPGTFSGELFF.

The chain has TRBV27 and TRBJ2-1; D might be TRBD1 or TRBD2, each matching 5 bases. CDR3 length: 15 amino acids. Per germline, CDR1 MNHEY and CDR2 SMNVEV (reference sequence). The V end was cut by 3 bases, the J end by 14 bases, with 23 bases between. The DNA for the CDR3 is TGTGCCAGCAGTTTCGTAATGGGACGGGAAGCTCTAGAGTTCTTC. Translating it yields CASSFVMGREALEFF.

The chain carries TRBV30 and TRBJ1-1; 7 bases are shared with TRBD1. The length of the CDR3 is 13 residues. Germline lookup yields CDR1 GTSNPN and CDR2 SVGIG (reference sequence). The V and J ends lost 5 bases and 2 bases, in that order; junction bases with no gene match: 5. The CDR3: CAWSTGRNTEAFF. In DNA form, the CDR3 reads TGTGCCTGGTCGACAGGGAGAAACACTGAAGCTTTCTTT.

This clone has just one count. This chain connects TRBV6-6 to TRBJ1-2, with 10 bases identical to TRBD1. The CDR3 contains 14 residues. The V gene end was trimmed by 5 bases and the J gene end by 7 bases; junction bases not matched to a gene: 7. In germline, CDR1 is MNHNY, CDR2 SVGAGI (reference sequence). Here the CDR3 reads CASSQDRGQGGYTF. The DNA of the CDR3 is TGTGCCAGCAGTCAAGACAGGGGGCAAGGTGGCTACACCTTC.

This clone was seen only once. This sequence joins TRBV6-5 and TRBJ2-7; D is unclear. The length of the CDR3 is 14 residues. Per germline, CDR1 MNHEY and CDR2 SVGAGI. V lost 0 bases and J lost 0, with 6 bases in between. The CDR3 DNA is TGTGCCAGCAGTTACTCATGGAACTCCTACGAGCAGTACTTC. Translation gives CASSYSWNSYEQYF.

This clone occurred once. At the DNA level, this CDR3 is encoded by other sequences in the same sample as well. The chain links TRBV19 to TRBJ2-2; possibly TRBD2 for D (7 bases). CDR1 is LNHDA and CDR2 is SQIVND in the germline V gene (reference sequence). The CDR3 runs to 16 residues. Trimming removed 3 bases at V and 1 base at J, with 12 bases between. The CDR3 bases are TGTGCCAGTAGTATTAGAGGGGGGGGGAACACCGGGGAGCTGTTTTTT. As protein: CASSIRGGGNTGELFF.

The V and J genes are TRBV5-4 and TRBJ2-2, with D unclear. CDR1 is SGHNT, CDR2 YYREEE, per germline (reference sequence). The CDR3 spans 14 residues. With 2 bases removed from V and 3 bases from J, the gap between germline ends came to 8 bases. CDR3 sequence reads: CASSFLGYTGELFF. The DNA of the CDR3 is TGTGCCAGCAGCTTTCTCGGGTACACCGGGGAGCTGTTTTTT.

This sequence joins TRBV5-1 and TRBJ1-4, with D possibly being TRBD1 (5 bases). Trimming took 4 bases from V and 3 from J, leaving 13 bases between them. The germline V gene has CDR1 SGHRS and CDR2 YFSETQ. The CDR3 has 15 residues. The chain's CDR3 is CASSETGTANEKLFF. The CDR3 DNA is TGCGCCAGCAGCGAAACCGGGACTGCTAATGAAAAACTGTTTTTT.

The chain couples TRBV7-2 to TRBJ2-7; maybe TRBD1 (5 bases). The length of the CDR3 is 16 residues. Trimming took off 1 base at V and 2 bases at J, with 15 bases between the two ends. CDR1 is SGHTA and CDR2 is FQGNSA in the germline V gene. The CDR3 nucleotides read TGTGCCAGCAGCTTAGGAACTCAGGGTGTAGCCTACGAGCAGTACTTC. Its protein product is CASSLGTQGVAYEQYF.

The J gene is TRBJ1-2, the V gene TRBV19; 8 bases match TRBD1. This CDR3 has 12 amino acids. The germline CDR1 and CDR2 sequences are LNHDA and SQIVND (reference sequence). V shed 4 bases, J shed 7 bases, and the junction held 2 bases outside the gene matches. Here the CDR3 reads CASSRQGIGYTF. CDR3 bases: TGTGCCAGTAGTAGACAGGGGATTGGCTACACCTTC. Drawing the rest from reference TRBV19 and TRBJ1-2, the complete variable domain is DGGITQSPKYLFRKEGQNVTLSCEQNLNHDAMYWYRQDPGQGLRLIYYSQIVNDFQKGDIAEGYSVSREKKESFPLTVTSAQKNPTAFYLCASSRQGIGYTFGSGTRLTVV.

The rearrangement uses TRBV5-6 and TRBJ1-5, with TRBD1 as a possible D gene (6 bases). V gave up 0 bases and J gave up 6 bases, with 13 bases separating them. CDR3 length: 15 residues. Germline V gene data show CDR1 as SGHDT and CDR2 as YYEEEE. CDR3 amino acids: CASSLVAGGGQPQHF. For the CDR3, the DNA is TGTGCCAGCAGCTTGGTAGCCGGGGGCGGTCAGCCCCAGCATTTT. Using reference TRBV5-6 and TRBJ1-5 for the parts outside the CDR3, the full variable domain is DAGVTQSPTHLIKTRGQQVTLRCSPKSGHDTVSWYQQALGQGPQFIFQYYEEEERQRGNFPDRFSGHQFPNYSSELNVNALLLGDSALYLCASSLVAGGGQPQHFGDGTRLSIL.

The chain is built from TRBV6-9 and TRBJ1-2; D is ambiguous. V was pared by 0 bases and J by 1 base, with 6 bases between. Germline lookup yields CDR1 MNHGY and CDR2 SVAAGI. The CDR3 is 14 amino acids. This CDR3 is CASSYSPGNYGYTF. The CDR3 DNA follows: TGTGCCAGCAGTTATTCGCCAGGTAACTATGGCTACACCTTC.

This clone showed up just once. The rearrangement links TRBV28 to TRBJ1-2; TRBD1 matches at 8 bases. The CDR3 is made up of 14 amino acids. Germline V lookup: CDR1 MDHEN, CDR2 SYDVKM. V lost 6 bases and J lost 2; bases outside the gene matches: 5. CDR3 nucleotides: TGTGCCAGCAGCGGGACAGGCGTAAACTATGGCTACACCTTC. The encoded protein is CASSGTGVNYGYTF.

This clone showed up just once. The V gene is TRBV7-9, the J gene TRBJ1-1; no reliable D call. The CDR3 sequence is 17 residues long. CDR1 is SEHNR and CDR2 is FQNEAQ in the germline V gene (reference sequence). V shed 0 bases and J shed 0 bases, with 14 bases lying between them. This chain's CDR3 is CASSLASSRHLNTEAFF. The DNA for the CDR3 is TGTGCCAGCAGCTTAGCGTCTTCACGACACCTGAACACTGAAGCTTTCTTT. The variable domain in full, completed from reference TRBV7-9 and TRBJ1-1, reads DTGVSQNPRHKITKRGQNVTFRCDPISEHNRLYWYRQTLGQGPEFLTYFQNEAQLEKSRLLSDRFSAERPKGSFSTLEIQRTEQGDSAMYLCASSLASSRHLNTEAFFGQGTRLTVV.

V usage is TRBV7-2 and J usage is TRBJ2-7; D not certain. V was cut by 5 bases and J by 1 base, with 12 bases left in between. The CDR3 sequence is 14 residues long. In germline, CDR1 is SGHTA, CDR2 FQGNSA. CDR3 sequence reads: CASSLAIRSYEQYF. Here the CDR3 DNA reads TGTGCCAGCAGCCTGGCGATACGGTCCTACGAGCAGTACTTC.

This clone has a handful of counts. This sequence joins TRBV5-1 and TRBJ1-4; tentative D call: TRBD1 (5 bases). CDR3 length: 13 residues. V lost 4 bases, J lost 11 bases, and 15 bases lay in between. Germline V gives CDR1 SGHRS, CDR2 YFSETQ. CDR3 DNA sequence: TGCGCCAGCAGCGCCGGAGGGGAGGGTAAACTGTTTTTT. Encoded protein: CASSAGGEGKLFF.

The chain couples TRBV2 to TRBJ2-3, with D possibly called TRBD1 or TRBD2 (5 bases each). The CDR3 runs 15 residues. CDR1 SNHLY and CDR2 FYNNEI come from the germline V gene. V gave up 7 bases and J gave up 6 bases, with 20 bases separating them. CDR3 DNA: TGTGCCAGCATTTGGGGGACGGGATGGGCGGATACGCAGTATTTT. Its translation: CASIWGTGWADTQYF.

This clone was seen only once. The germline gene is not matched at one end of the junction; a read error may be the cause. The chain uses TRBV5-1 and TRBJ2-1; no clear D gene. This CDR3 comprises 13 residues. Germline loops: CDR1 SGHRS, CDR2 YFSETQ. CDR3 DNA: TGCGCCAGCAGCTTAAACAGCTACAGTGAGCAGTTCTTC. Amino acids: CASSLNSYSEQFF.

V and J are TRBV7-9 and TRBJ1-5; D is uncertain. CDR1 SEHNR and CDR2 FQNEAQ come from the germline V gene (reference sequence). The CDR3 runs to 13 residues. Trimming cost V 2 bases and J 6 bases, with 8 bases left between them. CDR3 in amino acids: CASSLTNGQPQHF. As DNA, the CDR3 is TGTGCCAGCAGCTTAACGAACGGTCAGCCCCAGCATTTT.

The rearrangement uses TRBV7-9 and TRBJ2-1; D perhaps matches TRBD1 (6 bases). V lost 2 bases to trimming and J lost 8 bases, with 13 bases between them. Looked up from germline, CDR1 is SEHNR and CDR2 is FQNEAQ (reference sequence). The CDR3 runs 14 residues. In DNA, the CDR3 is TGTGCCAGCAGCTTAAACAGGGAGAGGTATGAGCAGTTCTTC. Its translation is CASSLNRERYEQFF.

The V and J genes are TRBV5-1 and TRBJ2-5, with D possibly being TRBD1 (5 bases). The CDR3 totals 14 residues. V lost 4 bases and J 5 bases, leaving 15 bases between the germline ends. Germline CDR1 reads SGHRS; CDR2 reads YFSETQ. CDR3: CASSQGQDPETQYF. In nucleotides, the CDR3 is TGCGCCAGCAGCCAGGGCCAGGACCCGGAGACCCAGTACTTC.

V and J are TRBV5-8 and TRBJ1-5; D call uncertain. The CDR3 totals 15 residues. V was shortened by 5 bases and J by 0 bases, with 12 bases between the two germline ends. Germline V gene lookup returns CDR1 SGHTS and CDR2 YDEGEE. CDR3 sequence: CASSPGWNSNQPQHF. DNA for the CDR3: TGTGCCAGCAGTCCCGGGTGGAATAGCAATCAGCCCCAGCATTTT.